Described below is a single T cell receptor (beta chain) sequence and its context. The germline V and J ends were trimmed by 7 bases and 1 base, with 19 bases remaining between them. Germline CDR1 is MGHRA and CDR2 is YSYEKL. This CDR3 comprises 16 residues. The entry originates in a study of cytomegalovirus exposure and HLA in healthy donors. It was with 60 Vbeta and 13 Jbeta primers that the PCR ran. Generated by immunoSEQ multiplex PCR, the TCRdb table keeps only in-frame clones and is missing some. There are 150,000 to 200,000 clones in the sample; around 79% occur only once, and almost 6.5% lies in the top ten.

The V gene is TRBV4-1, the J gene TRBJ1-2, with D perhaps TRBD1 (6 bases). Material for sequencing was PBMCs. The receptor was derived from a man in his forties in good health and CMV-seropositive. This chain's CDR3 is CASKISPGDLNYGYTF. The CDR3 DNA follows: TGCGCCAGCAAAATCTCCCCAGGGGACCTTAACTATGGCTACACCTTC.